Shown below are 5 T cell receptor beta chains from a single sample sequenced in a study of blood T cells in healthy people across ages. Next came a second PCR, run for about 6 to 12 cycles, which used a sample-barcoded 5' primer along with a J-beta primer mix. In TCRdb, the 5' RACE reads were re-called with MiXCR into one record per CDR3 protein. The repertoire consists of 800,000 or so distinct CDR3 sequences, with 62% occurring once and the leading ten covering approximately 30%. The specimen was blood. These receptors all come from a man aged 25 to 40 in good health.

The chain carries TRBV14 and TRBJ2-7; D remains ambiguous. Germline assignment: CDR1 SGHDN and CDR2 FVKESK. This CDR3 contains 15 residues. V dropped 1 base and J dropped 3 bases, with 13 bases sitting between them. The CDR3 spells CASSQAAQVYYEQYF. CDR3 DNA: TGTGCCAGCAGCCAAGCCGCGCAGGTGTACTACGAGCAGTACTTC.

The chain is built from TRBV20-1 and TRBJ1-6; no firm D call. Germline V gives CDR1 DFQATT, CDR2 SNEGSKA (reference sequence). Trimming took off 5 bases at V and 10 bases at J, with 18 bases between the two ends. CDR3 length: 14 residues. This CDR3 reads CSARHLPEGSPLHF. The CDR3 DNA reads TGCAGTGCTCGACACCTTCCGGAAGGGTCACCCCTCCACTTT.

This rearrangement joins TRBV20-1 to TRBJ2-7; no definite D call. In germline, CDR1 is DFQATT, CDR2 SNEGSKA (reference sequence). Trimming pared 2 bases from V and 2 bases from J, leaving 16 bases between. The CDR3 runs 15 residues. The CDR3 loop reads CSARFDVQKTYEQYF. The CDR3 bases are TGCAGTGCTAGATTCGACGTACAAAAGACCTACGAGCAGTACTTC.

The chain is built from TRBV5-1 and TRBJ2-7; the D is unclear. Trimming took off 0 bases at V and 1 base at J, with 8 bases between the two ends. CDR1 SGHRS and CDR2 YFSETQ come from the germline V gene. The CDR3 is 14 residues long. The DNA of the CDR3 is TGCGCCAGCAGCTTGGTGCTGGGGTCCTACGAGCAGTACTTC. This sequence encodes CASSLVLGSYEQYF.

V usage is TRBV29-1 and J usage is TRBJ1-2; 8 bases line up with TRBD1. The CDR3 contains 12 residues. In germline, CDR1 is SQVTM, CDR2 ANQGSEA. V was clipped by 4 bases and J by 7 bases; unmatched bases: 5. CDR3 in amino acids: CSVVRTGSGYTF. CDR3 nucleotides: TGCAGCGTTGTTAGGACAGGGTCTGGCTACACCTTC.